Described below is a single T cell receptor (beta chain) sequence and its context. Naive CD45RA+ and memory CD45RA-negative subsets were split from CD4+ cells. These data come from a study of shared clonotypes between healthy human individuals. The germline V gene has CDR1 LNHDA and CDR2 SQIVND (reference sequence). The CDR3 covers 12 residues. V dropped 3 bases and J dropped 8; count of bases not matched to a gene: 2. Once extracted for a subset, genomic DNA was divided evenly among several immunoSEQ plates. TCRdb's table, derived via immunoSEQ multiplex PCR, lists solely in-frame clones and lacks some. The top ten hold approximately 0.5% of the sample, which has approximately 1.1 million clones, about four fifths seen once.

V and J are TRBV19 and TRBJ2-3; 7 bases align to TRBD2. This clonotype was obtained from a man aged 18-30 years in good health. Some clones in this sample may be carry-over from other donors' samples. Input material: memory CD4+ T cells from PBMCs. Subset noted: CD45RA-negative fraction. For the CDR3, the DNA is TGTGCCAGTAGTATGACGGGGGGTACGCAGTATTTT. This translates into CASSMTGGTQYF. Looking up the rest from reference TRBV19 and TRBJ2-3 gives the full variable domain: DGGITQSPKYLFRKEGQNVTLSCEQNLNHDAMYWYRQDPGQGLRLIYYSQIVNDFQKGDIAEGYSVSREKKESFPLTVTSAQKNPTAFYLCASSMTGGTQYFGPGTRLTVL.